The TCR beta chain under discussion was sequenced for a study of blood T cell repertoires in COVID-19 (dated by TCRdb to about 2020). With regard to the full study: The collaborator samples originated in the United States, Italy and Spain and spanned the acute and convalescent phases of COVID-19. A freely available public database, intended as a resource for researchers studying the immune response to SARS-CoV-2, is where the repertoires were released. Nearly every sample came with metadata listing a de-identified subject ID, COVID-19 status, age in years and sex. Subjects who had been exposed to COVID-19, were actively infected with it, or had recovered from it provided the deeply sampled blood TCRbeta repertoires that made up the dataset. The prospective study material was composed of cDNA or gDNA derived from T cells, B-cell-depleted T cells, or PBMCs. Where HLA class I and class II types were available, the types were taken from metadata supplied by the sample provider, not from assay-based typing. Samples came from the ongoing ImmuneRACE study (first 160 participants) plus 1,254 subjects from 6 global collaborators.

TCRbeta CDR3 regions were amplified from genomic DNA by means of the immunoSEQ Assay, a bias-controlled multiplex PCR. On the study's bioinformatics: Within the assay, amplification of reference gene primers was used to estimate how many nucleated cells each sample contained. To quantify the absolute abundance of each unique TCRbeta CDR3 rearrangement, sequence reads were collapsed and filtered. For each sample, productive Simpson clonality was calculated as the square root of Simpson's diversity index over productive rearrangements. TCRdb retrieved this table from immuneACCESS and kept in-frame rearrangements only. Not all clones are present; in checked studies, unresolved V genes account for under half, and no reason is known for the remainder. The DNA was the basis for D and trimming; V, J and clone size are from that table. Within this sample are tens of thousands of clones, with around 67% of them counted one time only. The leading ten clones occupy 2.5% to 3% of the sample.

The investigation overall reported the following: Clinical and demographic metadata were provided uncurated, with the amount varying by source and participant.

For this clone: The antigen it binds to is not known. No much larger clone is present one base from it, and per-base qualities are unavailable.

Whole blood was collected in K2EDTA tubes by collaborating institutions according to the institutions' own protocols. For TCRbeta analysis, collaborator samples were shipped as frozen whole blood, as isolated PBMCs, or as DNA extracted from either sample type. Sequencing input: peripheral blood. The sequence was collected from a human donor with acute or convalescent COVID-19. The donor label of this sample is uncertain.

CDR3 loop: CASSEWGEGTEAFF. The DNA sequence follows: TGCGCCAGCAGTGAGTGGGGGGAAGGGACTGAAGCTTTCTTT. The rearranged chain carries TRBV10-1 and TRBJ1-1, and TRBD1 may be the D gene, going by 5 matching bases. The CDR3 starts with the cysteine, ends with the phenylalanine, and has 14 residues. Of the read, only the CDR3 DNA is kept; its 42 bases are in frame from base 1. Trimming at the junction amounts to 1 base on V and 5 bases on J, and the germline ends lie 11 bases apart. Reading the germline V gene (reference sequence) gives CDR1 WNHNN and CDR2 SYGVQD.